This T cell receptor (beta chain) was recorded in a study of blood T cell repertoires in COVID-19 (dated by TCRdb to between 2020 and 2021). Notes on the research overall: Samples from collaborators originated in the United States, Italy and Spain and spanned both the acute and convalescent phases of COVID-19. The material from the prospective study consisted of cDNA or gDNA derived from T cells, B-cell-depleted T cells, or PBMCs. Subjects who had been exposed to COVID-19, were actively infected with it, or had recovered from it provided the deeply sampled blood TCRbeta repertoires that made up the dataset. A freely available public database, intended as a resource for researchers studying the immune response to SARS-CoV-2, is where the repertoires were released. The samples were drawn from two sources: the first 160 participants of the ongoing ImmuneRACE study, and 1,254 subjects contributed by 6 global collaborators. Nearly every sample came with metadata listing a de-identified subject ID, COVID-19 status, age in years and sex. Where HLA class I and class II types were available, the types were taken from metadata supplied by the sample provider, not from assay-based typing. What the research found in general, with its limitations: The quantity of clinical and demographic metadata differed by source and by participant and was supplied without curation.

The collaborating institutions used their own protocols to collect whole blood in K2EDTA tubes. Collaborator samples were shipped for TCRbeta analysis as frozen whole blood, isolated PBMCs, or DNA extracted from either sample type. TCRbeta CDR3 regions were amplified from genomic DNA by means of the immunoSEQ Assay, a bias-controlled multiplex PCR. Turning to the authors' computational methods: Nucleated cell counts per sample were estimated from amplification of reference gene primers within the assay. Sequence reads were collapsed and filtered to measure the absolute abundance of every unique TCRbeta CDR3 rearrangement. For each sample, productive Simpson clonality was calculated as the square root of Simpson's diversity index over productive rearrangements. Here the immuneACCESS table is served through TCRdb, limited to in-frame sequences with V and J called. Missing clones are a known gap in these copies; in checked studies unresolved V genes cover under half, and the rest lacks a known reason. Clone size and V and J calls were adopted from that table, with D and trimming inferred from the DNA. For this sample there are fewer than 55,000 clones; roughly four fifths appear just once. Together, the top ten hold roughly an eighth of the sample.

This clone has more than one count but fewer than ten. No antigen is known for it. No qualities accompany the bases; no much larger clone lies one base away. The germline V and J ends show losses of 3 bases and 5 bases respectively, and no gene match explains 7 bases of the junction. The cysteine opens and the phenylalanine closes a CDR3 of 15 amino acids. CDR3 DNA only is kept here, 45 bases in frame from base 1. The germline V gene specifies MDHEN as CDR1 and SYDVKM as CDR2. The chain was built from TRBV28 and TRBJ1-5, and 7 junctional nucleotides match TRBD1. The TCR sequence derives from a human donor with acute or convalescent COVID-19. The donor label of this sample is uncertain. The sequenced sample was peripheral blood. The nucleotide sequence is given as TGTGCCAGCAGTTTCTACCGGGACAGCCATCAGCCCCAGCATTTT. Its protein reads: CASSFYRDSHQPQHF.